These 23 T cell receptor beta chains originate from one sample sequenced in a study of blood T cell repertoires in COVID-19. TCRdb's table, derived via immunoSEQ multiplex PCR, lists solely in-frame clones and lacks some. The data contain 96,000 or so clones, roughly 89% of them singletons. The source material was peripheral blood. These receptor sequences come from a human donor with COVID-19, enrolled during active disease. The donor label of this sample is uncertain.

In DNA, the CDR3 is TGTGCCAGCAGCTTTGGGGGGTTTGAGGAAGCTTTCTTT. Translating gives CASSFGGFEEAFF. This rearrangement joins TRBV12-3 or TRBV12-4 to TRBJ1-1; TRBD1 is a possible D gene (5 bases). Trimming shortened V by 6 bases and J by 8 bases, and 16 bases separated the two germline ends. The CDR3 is made up of 13 amino acids.

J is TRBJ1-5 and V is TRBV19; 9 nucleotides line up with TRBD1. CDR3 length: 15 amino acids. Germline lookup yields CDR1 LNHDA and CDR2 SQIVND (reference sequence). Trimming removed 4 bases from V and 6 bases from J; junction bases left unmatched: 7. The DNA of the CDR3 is TGTGCCAGTAGTACAGGACAGGGGCAAGCTCAGCCCCAGCATTTT. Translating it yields CASSTGQGQAQPQHF.

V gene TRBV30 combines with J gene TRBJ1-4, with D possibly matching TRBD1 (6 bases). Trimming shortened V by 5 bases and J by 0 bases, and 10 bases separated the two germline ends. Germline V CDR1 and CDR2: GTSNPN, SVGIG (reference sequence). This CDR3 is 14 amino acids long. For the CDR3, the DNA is TGTGCCTGGGGAGGGGGAGCAACTAATGAAAAACTGTTTTTT. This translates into CAWGGGATNEKLFF.

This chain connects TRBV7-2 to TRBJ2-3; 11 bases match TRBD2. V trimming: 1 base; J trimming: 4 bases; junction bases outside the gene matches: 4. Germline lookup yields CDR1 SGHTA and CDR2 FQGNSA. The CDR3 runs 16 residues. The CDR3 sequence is CASSLDASGGSDTQYF. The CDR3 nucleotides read TGTGCCAGCAGCTTAGATGCTAGCGGGGGGTCAGATACGCAGTATTTT.

The DNA for the CDR3 is TGTGCCAGCAGCTTAACGGATATGGGCACCAATTCACCCCTCCACTTT. Translating gives CASSLTDMGTNSPLHF. This chain links TRBV7-2 with TRBJ1-6; D gene ambiguous. Germline V lookup: CDR1 SGHTA, CDR2 FQGNSA. There are 16 residues in the CDR3. The V end lost 2 bases, the J end lost 7 bases, and 15 bases lay between the germline ends.

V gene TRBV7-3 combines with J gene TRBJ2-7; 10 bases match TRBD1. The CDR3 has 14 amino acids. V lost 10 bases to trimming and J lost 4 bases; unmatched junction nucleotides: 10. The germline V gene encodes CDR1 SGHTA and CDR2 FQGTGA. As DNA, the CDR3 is TGTGCCATCCCCCGGGACAGGGGAATTTACGAGCAGTACTTC. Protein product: CAIPRDRGIYEQYF.

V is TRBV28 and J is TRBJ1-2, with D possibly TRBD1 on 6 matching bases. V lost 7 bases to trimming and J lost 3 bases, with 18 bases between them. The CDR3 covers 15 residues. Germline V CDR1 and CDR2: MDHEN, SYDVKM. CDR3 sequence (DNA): TGTGCCAGCACCCCAAGTAATACAGGGTACTATGGCTACACCTTC. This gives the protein CASTPSNTGYYGYTF.

The CDR3 loop is CASLDRGIGEAFF. The CDR3 DNA reads as TGTGCCAGCTTGGACAGGGGAATAGGTGAAGCTTTCTTT. The J gene is TRBJ1-1, the V gene TRBV2; 9 bases agree with TRBD1. The CDR3 covers 13 residues. Trimming removed 8 bases from V and 7 bases from J; junction bases left unmatched: 8. Germline CDR1 is SNHLY and CDR2 is FYNNEI.

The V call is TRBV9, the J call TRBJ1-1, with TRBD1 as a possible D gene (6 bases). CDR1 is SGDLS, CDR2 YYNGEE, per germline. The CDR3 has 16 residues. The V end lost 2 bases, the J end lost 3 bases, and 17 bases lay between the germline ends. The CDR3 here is CASSVTVNQGYTEAFF. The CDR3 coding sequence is TGTGCCAGCAGCGTCACAGTAAACCAGGGGTACACTGAAGCTTTCTTT. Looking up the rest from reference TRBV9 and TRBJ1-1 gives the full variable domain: DSGVTQTPKHLITATGQRVTLRCSPRSGDLSVYWYQQSLDQGLQFLIQYYNGEERAKGNILERFSAQQFPDLHSELNLSSLELGDSALYFCASSVTVNQGYTEAFFGQGTRLTVV.

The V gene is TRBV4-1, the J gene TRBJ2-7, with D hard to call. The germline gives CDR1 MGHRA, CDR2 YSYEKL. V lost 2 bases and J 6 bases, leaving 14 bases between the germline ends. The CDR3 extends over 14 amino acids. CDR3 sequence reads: CASSQPRYRGEQYF. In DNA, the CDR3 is TGCGCCAGCAGCCAACCCCGGTACCGCGGCGAGCAGTACTTC.

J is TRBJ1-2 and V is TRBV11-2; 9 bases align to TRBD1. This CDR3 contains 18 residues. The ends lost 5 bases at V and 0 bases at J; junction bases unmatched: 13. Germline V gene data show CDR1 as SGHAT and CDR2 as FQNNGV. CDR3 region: CASSPNWDRATPNYGYTF. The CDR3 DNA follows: TGTGCCAGCAGCCCTAACTGGGACAGGGCGACACCTAACTATGGCTACACCTTC.

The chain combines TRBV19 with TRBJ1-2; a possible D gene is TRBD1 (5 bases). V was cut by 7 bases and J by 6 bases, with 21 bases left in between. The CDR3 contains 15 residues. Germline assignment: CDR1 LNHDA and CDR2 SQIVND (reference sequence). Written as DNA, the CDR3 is TGTGCCAGTACCCCTCTCGGGACTGCGGTCGATGGCTACACCTTC. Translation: CASTPLGTAVDGYTF.

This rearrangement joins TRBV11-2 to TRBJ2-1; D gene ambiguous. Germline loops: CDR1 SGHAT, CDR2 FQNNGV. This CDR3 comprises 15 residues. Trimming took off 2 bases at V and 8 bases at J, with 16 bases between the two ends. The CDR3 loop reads CASSLQALSGDEQFF. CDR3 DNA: TGTGCCAGCAGCTTACAGGCCCTATCAGGTGATGAGCAGTTCTTC.

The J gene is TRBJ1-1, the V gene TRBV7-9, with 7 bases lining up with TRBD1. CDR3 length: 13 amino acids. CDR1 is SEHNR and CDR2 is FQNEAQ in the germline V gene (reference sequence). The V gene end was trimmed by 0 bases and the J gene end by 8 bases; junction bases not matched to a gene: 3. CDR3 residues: CASSLARGPEAFF. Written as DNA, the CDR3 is TGTGCCAGCAGCTTAGCGAGGGGGCCGGAAGCTTTCTTT. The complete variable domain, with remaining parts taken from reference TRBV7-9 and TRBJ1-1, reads DTGVSQNPRHKITKRGQNVTFRCDPISEHNRLYWYRQTLGQGPEFLTYFQNEAQLEKSRLLSDRFSAERPKGSFSTLEIQRTEQGDSAMYLCASSLARGPEAFFGQGTRLTVV.

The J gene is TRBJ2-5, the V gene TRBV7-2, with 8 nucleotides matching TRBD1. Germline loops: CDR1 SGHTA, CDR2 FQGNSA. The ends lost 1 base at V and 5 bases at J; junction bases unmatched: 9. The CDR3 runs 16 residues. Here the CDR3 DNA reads TGTGCCAGCAGCTTAGTTTCGACAGGGGCCCGGGAGACCCAGTACTTC. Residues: CASSLVSTGARETQYF.

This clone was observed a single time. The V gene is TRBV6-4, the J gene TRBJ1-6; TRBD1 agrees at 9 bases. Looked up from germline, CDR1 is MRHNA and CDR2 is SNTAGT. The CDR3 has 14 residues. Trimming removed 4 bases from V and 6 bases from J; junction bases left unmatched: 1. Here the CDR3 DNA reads TGTGCCAGCAGTGCGGACAGGGGTAATTCACCCCTCCACTTT. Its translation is CASSADRGNSPLHF.

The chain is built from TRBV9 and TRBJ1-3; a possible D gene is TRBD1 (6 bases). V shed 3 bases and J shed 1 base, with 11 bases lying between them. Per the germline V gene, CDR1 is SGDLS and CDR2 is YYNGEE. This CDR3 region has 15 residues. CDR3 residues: CASSETGLSGNTIYF. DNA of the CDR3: TGTGCCAGCAGCGAAACAGGGTTATCTGGAAACACCATATATTTT.

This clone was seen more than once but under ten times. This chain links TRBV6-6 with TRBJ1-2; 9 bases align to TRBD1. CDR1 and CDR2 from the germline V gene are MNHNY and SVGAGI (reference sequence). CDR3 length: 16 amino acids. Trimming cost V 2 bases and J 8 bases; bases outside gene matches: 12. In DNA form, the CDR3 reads TGTGCCAGCAGTTACGCTTCCGGGACAGGGCTGGGGGGCTACACCTTC. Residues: CASSYASGTGLGGYTF.

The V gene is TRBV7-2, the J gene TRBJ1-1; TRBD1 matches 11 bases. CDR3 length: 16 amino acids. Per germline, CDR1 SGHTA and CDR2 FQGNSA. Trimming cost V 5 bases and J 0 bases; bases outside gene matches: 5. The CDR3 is CASSQWTGGVNTEAFF. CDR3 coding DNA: TGTGCCAGCAGCCAATGGACAGGGGGCGTGAACACTGAAGCTTTCTTT.

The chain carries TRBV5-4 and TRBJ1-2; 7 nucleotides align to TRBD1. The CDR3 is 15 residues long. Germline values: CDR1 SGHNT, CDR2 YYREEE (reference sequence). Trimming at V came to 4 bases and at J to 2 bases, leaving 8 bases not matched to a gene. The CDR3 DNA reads TGTGCCAGCAGCGGAGGGCGGACAGGAAACTATGGCTACACCTTC. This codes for CASSGGRTGNYGYTF.

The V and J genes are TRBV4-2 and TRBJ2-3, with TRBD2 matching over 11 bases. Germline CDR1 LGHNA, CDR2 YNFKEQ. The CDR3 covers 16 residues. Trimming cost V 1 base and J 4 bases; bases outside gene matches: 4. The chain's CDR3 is CASSQGVSGGADTQYF. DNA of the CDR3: TGTGCCAGCAGCCAAGGGGTTAGCGGGGGGGCAGATACGCAGTATTTT.

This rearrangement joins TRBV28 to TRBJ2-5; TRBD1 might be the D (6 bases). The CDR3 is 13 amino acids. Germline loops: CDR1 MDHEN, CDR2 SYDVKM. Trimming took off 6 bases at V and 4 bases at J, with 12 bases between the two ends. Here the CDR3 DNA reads TGTGCCAGCAGCCTGGGACAATCAGAGACCCAGTACTTC. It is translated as CASSLGQSETQYF.

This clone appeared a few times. The CDR3 DNA is TGTGCCAGCAGCTTAGATATGGGGACTTCTGGAAACACCATATATTTT. Translation gives CASSLDMGTSGNTIYF. The chain combines TRBV11-3 with TRBJ1-3; weak D call: TRBD1 (5 bases). Trimming shortened V by 0 bases and J by 1 base, and 10 bases separated the two germline ends. Germline CDR1 SGHNT, CDR2 YENEEA. CDR3 size: 16 residues.